These 17 T cell receptor beta chains came from one sample sequenced in a study of spatial heterogeneity in lung cancer. The study, taken as a whole, reports: Tumoral mutation counts were tracked by counts of expanded intratumoral alpha and beta TCRs.

TCRdb recomputed calls from the 5' RACE reads with MiXCR, one row per CDR3 protein. The sample consists of around 13,000 distinct CDR3 sequences, 5.1% of them appearing once. Sample time point: sample taken at primary tumor resection. No cognate antigen is known for these TCRs. The sample in question was lung tumor tissue, obtained at surgery. The receptors stem from a male donor with early-stage non-small cell lung cancer.

The table lists this clonotype with many counts. This beta chain is an unintended read in a library built for alpha chains; its size means little. The chain has TRBV6-5 and TRBJ1-6; TRBD1 might be the D (6 bases). This CDR3 is 15 amino acids long. Per the germline V gene, CDR1 is MNHEY and CDR2 is SVGAGI. V lost 4 bases to trimming and J lost 6 bases, with 13 bases between them. CDR3 region: CASSLYRVFNSPLHF. In DNA form, the CDR3 reads TGTGCCAGCAGTTTATACAGGGTTTTTAATTCACCCCTCCACTTT.

This clonotype was observed a handful of times. With the library built for alpha chains, this beta chain is off target and its frequency is not meaningful. This chain links TRBV7-9 with TRBJ1-3; perhaps TRBD1 as D (5 bases). The V end was cut by 4 bases, the J end by 6 bases, with 19 bases between. From germline, CDR1 is SEHNR and CDR2 FQNEAQ (reference sequence). The CDR3 spans 16 residues. The CDR3 coding sequence is TGTGCCAGCAGCTCCAGATGGACAACCCTGGAAAACACCATATATTTT. The encoded protein is CASSSRWTTLENTIYF. Supplemented by reference TRBV7-9 and TRBJ1-3, the full variable domain reads DTGVSQNPRHKITKRGQNVTFRCDPISEHNRLYWYRQTLGQGPEFLTYFQNEAQLEKSRLLSDRFSAERPKGSFSTLEIQRTEQGDSAMYLCASSSRWTTLENTIYFGEGSWLTVV.

The table lists this clonotype with a few counts. This beta chain was picked up by a library intended for alpha chains and is off target, so its count carries little meaning. The rearrangement links TRBV20-1 to TRBJ1-1; 7 positions match TRBD1. J gave up 1 base and V 2 bases, and 16 bases lay outside the gene matches. The CDR3 totals 18 residues. Germline lookup yields CDR1 DFQATT and CDR2 SNEGSKA (reference sequence). CDR3 DNA sequence: TGCAGTGCTAGATCAATTCTGACAGGGAGCGGTGCGAACACTGAAGCTTTCTTT. Protein: CSARSILTGSGANTEAFF.

This clonotype showed up just a few times. Since the library was made to target alpha chains, this beta chain is a stray read and its abundance is not meaningful. This chain links TRBV9 with TRBJ2-7; either TRBD1 or TRBD2 may supply D (6 bases each). Germline V gene data show CDR1 as SGDLS and CDR2 as YYNGEE. The CDR3 is made up of 14 amino acids. Trimming left V 2 bases short and J 2 bases short, with 11 bases between. DNA of the CDR3: TGTGCCAGCAGCGTCGAGGGGGGACCCTACGAGCAGTACTTC. As protein: CASSVEGGPYEQYF.

Regarding this clonotype: Since the library was made to target alpha chains, this beta chain is a stray read and its abundance is not meaningful. J is TRBJ1-6 and V is TRBV4-3; no definite D call. Germline V gives CDR1 LGHNA, CDR2 YSLEER. V was trimmed by 0 bases and J by 2 bases, leaving 14 bases between them. The CDR3 totals 18 residues. CDR3 amino acids: CASSQDLGRHTYNSPLHF. The CDR3 nucleotides read TGCGCCAGCAGCCAAGATTTAGGGCGTCACACCTATAATTCACCCCTCCACTTT.

As for this clonotype: Just one base apart from a much larger clone, this may be a read error. The conserved closing phenylalanine or tryptophan is absent in this CDR3, likely reflecting a read error. The library was built for alpha chains, so this beta chain is an off-target read and its size means little. The chain links TRBV12-3 or TRBV12-4 to TRBJ2-2; D unclear. The CDR3 is 12 residues long. Trimming pared 3 bases from V and 3 bases from J, leaving 2 bases between. The CDR3 loop reads CASSFYTGELFS. The CDR3 bases are TGTGCCAGCAGTTTCTACACCGGGGAGCTGTTTTCT.

This clonotype showed up many times. In a library made to pick up alpha chains, this beta chain is a stray read with a size that means little. The rearrangement joins TRBV13 to TRBJ2-7; no reliable D call. This CDR3 spans 15 amino acids. Germline V gene data show CDR1 as PRHDT and CDR2 as FYEKMQ (reference sequence). Trimming took 2 bases from V and 0 from J, leaving 11 bases between them. The CDR3 sequence is CASSLTRLNSYEQYF. The CDR3 bases are TGTGCCAGCAGCTTAACGCGGTTAAACTCCTACGAGCAGTACTTC.

This clonotype was found many times. A library made for alpha chains picked up this beta chain off target, so its size means little. The V call is TRBV28, the J call TRBJ1-1, with D unclear. This CDR3 spans 14 amino acids. Germline V gives CDR1 MDHEN, CDR2 SYDVKM. Trimming cost V 7 bases and J 2 bases, with 14 bases left between them. CDR3 in amino acids: CASTKAGFNTEAFF. The CDR3, as DNA: TGTGCCAGCACTAAGGCGGGATTTAACACTGAAGCTTTCTTT.

This clonotype was seen a handful of times. With the library built for alpha chains, this beta chain is off target and its frequency is not meaningful. The chain combines TRBV20-1 with TRBJ2-7; possible D gene TRBD2, 6 bases. V gave up 0 bases and J gave up 6 bases, with 12 bases separating them. The length of the CDR3 is 13 residues. CDR1 is DFQATT, CDR2 SNEGSKA, per germline (reference sequence). As DNA, the CDR3 is TGCAGTGCTAGAGAACGGCTGGAGGGCGAGCAGTACTTC. This translates into CSARERLEGEQYF.

This clonotype showed up many times. Since it is a stray read in a library aimed at alpha chains, this beta chain has a size that is not meaningful. The chain couples TRBV7-9 to TRBJ2-6, with D tentatively TRBD1 or TRBD2 (5 bases each). The CDR3 totals 15 residues. V was clipped by 6 bases and J by 0 bases, with 9 bases between them. Germline V gene sequence: CDR1 SEHNR, CDR2 FQNEAQ (reference sequence). The CDR3 protein is CASRGRNSGANVLTF. In DNA, the CDR3 is TGTGCCAGCAGGGGACGGAACTCTGGGGCCAACGTCCTGACTTTC.

This clonotype counts as medium-sized. This beta chain appears as a stray read in a library generated for alpha chains; its size is not informative. J is TRBJ2-3 and V is TRBV7-9, with 7 nucleotides matching TRBD2. Germline CDR1 reads SEHNR; CDR2 reads FQNEAQ (reference sequence). V was clipped by 5 bases and J by 3 bases; unmatched bases: 8. The CDR3 has 15 amino acids. In nucleotides, the CDR3 is TGTGCCAGCAGCCCTCCGGGACTAATAACAGATACGCAGTATTTT. Translated: CASSPPGLITDTQYF. Looking up the rest from reference TRBV7-9 and TRBJ2-3 gives the full variable domain: DTGVSQNPRHKITKRGQNVTFRCDPISEHNRLYWYRQTLGQGPEFLTYFQNEAQLEKSRLLSDRFSAERPKGSFSTLEIQRTEQGDSAMYLCASSPPGLITDTQYFGPGTRLTVL.

This clonotype has ten or more counts. This beta chain slipped into a library made for alpha chains as a stray read, so its size is not meaningful. V usage is TRBV2 and J usage is TRBJ2-3; the D is unclear. V gave up 10 bases and J gave up 4 bases, with 18 bases separating them. The CDR3 is made up of 14 amino acids. Germline V gene lookup returns CDR1 SNHLY and CDR2 FYNNEI. The CDR3 DNA follows: TGTGCCATCCTGGGGATGTCGCTGGCAGATACGCAGTATTTT. Its protein is CAILGMSLADTQYF.

Many counts were recorded for this clonotype. This beta chain is an unintended read in a library built for alpha chains; its size means little. This chain connects TRBV12-3 or TRBV12-4 to TRBJ2-1; D might be TRBD1 (6 bases). The CDR3 contains 15 residues. Trimming removed 3 bases at V and 3 bases at J, with 12 bases between. This CDR3 is CASSFVDRYYNEQFF. CDR3 DNA: TGTGCCAGCAGTTTTGTAGACAGGTACTACAATGAGCAGTTCTTC.

This clonotype has at least ten counts. This beta chain came through as a stray read in a library set up for alpha chains, and its size says little. The gene calls are TRBV7-2 and TRBJ1-5; TRBD1 matches at 10 bases. The CDR3 has 15 amino acids. CDR1 is SGHTA and CDR2 is FQGNSA in the germline V gene. The V gene end was trimmed by 8 bases and the J gene end by 4 bases; junction bases not matched to a gene: 8. The CDR3 loop reads CASQPRQGANQPQHF. CDR3 DNA sequence: TGTGCCAGCCAGCCGAGACAGGGGGCGAATCAGCCCCAGCATTTT.

This clonotype was observed many times. As an off-target read in a library built for alpha chains, this beta chain has a frequency of little significance. Here the CDR3 DNA reads TGTGCCAGCAGCCCCCAGGGACTAGCGGGGGGAGTGTCAAACGAGCAGTACTTC. Protein sequence: CASSPQGLAGGVSNEQYF. This rearrangement joins TRBV4-2 to TRBJ2-7; 15 bases fit TRBD2. This CDR3 is 18 amino acids long. CDR1 and CDR2 from the germline V gene are LGHNA and YNFKEQ. The V and J ends lost 4 bases and 5 bases, in that order; junction bases with no gene match: 12.

This clonotype was seen ten or more times. This beta chain is an off-target read within a library intended for alpha chains, so its frequency means little. The V gene is TRBV24-1, the J gene TRBJ2-5; D remains unclear. There are 13 residues in the CDR3. CDR1 KGHDR and CDR2 SFDVKD come from the germline V gene. Trimming left V 5 bases short and J 0 bases short, with 6 bases between. This CDR3 is CATSAVNQETQYF. In DNA form, the CDR3 reads TGTGCCACCAGTGCAGTGAACCAAGAGACCCAGTACTTC.

This clonotype was counted ten times or more. A library prepared for alpha chains yielded this beta chain as an off-target read; its size is of little meaning. The chain combines TRBV7-9 with TRBJ1-6; no clear D. The V gene lost 10 bases and the J gene lost 7 bases, with 8 bases spanning the gap. Looked up from germline, CDR1 is SEHNR and CDR2 is FQNEAQ (reference sequence). CDR3 length equals 11 residues. The CDR3 sequence is CAIAGNSPLHF. The CDR3 DNA sequence: TGTGCCATCGCGGGCAATTCACCCCTCCACTTT.